This T cell receptor beta chain was recovered during a study of shared clonotypes between healthy human individuals. Only in-frame clones appear in the TCRdb table, and some are missing; sequencing was by immunoSEQ multiplex PCR. The repertoire holds roughly 2.1 million clones, with about 93% as singletons. V was cut by 5 bases and J by 4 bases, with 6 bases left in between. The CDR3 totals 11 residues. The germline gives CDR1 MDHEN, CDR2 SYDVKM. The sample holds one count of this clone. Selected positively for CCR7 and CD45RO-negative, naive CD8 cells excluded terminally differentiated effector memory CD45RA+ cells.

This clonotype was obtained from a man younger than 30 in good health. Some clones in this sample may be carry-over from other donors' samples. The sample consisted of naive CD8+ T cells from PBMCs. The chain links TRBV28 to TRBJ2-7; D is uncertain. CDR3 sequence: CASSQMYEQYF. For the CDR3, the DNA is TGTGCCAGCAGTCAGATGTACGAGCAGTACTTC.